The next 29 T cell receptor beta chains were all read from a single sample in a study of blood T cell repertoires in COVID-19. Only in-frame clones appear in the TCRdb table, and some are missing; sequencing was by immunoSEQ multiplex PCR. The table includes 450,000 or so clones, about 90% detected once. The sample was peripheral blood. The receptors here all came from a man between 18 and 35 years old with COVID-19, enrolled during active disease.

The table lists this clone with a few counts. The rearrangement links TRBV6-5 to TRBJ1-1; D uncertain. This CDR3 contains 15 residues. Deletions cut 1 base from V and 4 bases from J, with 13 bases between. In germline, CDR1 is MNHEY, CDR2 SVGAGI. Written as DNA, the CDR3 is TGTGCCAGCAGTTACTGGGTCGGCGGTGGCACTGAAGCTTTCTTT. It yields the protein CASSYWVGGGTEAFF.

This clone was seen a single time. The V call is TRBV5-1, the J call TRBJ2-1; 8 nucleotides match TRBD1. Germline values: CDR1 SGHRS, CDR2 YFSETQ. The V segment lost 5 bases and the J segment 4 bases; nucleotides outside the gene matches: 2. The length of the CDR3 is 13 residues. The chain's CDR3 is CASRTGVYNEQFF. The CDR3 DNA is TGCGCCAGCAGGACAGGGGTTTACAATGAGCAGTTCTTC.

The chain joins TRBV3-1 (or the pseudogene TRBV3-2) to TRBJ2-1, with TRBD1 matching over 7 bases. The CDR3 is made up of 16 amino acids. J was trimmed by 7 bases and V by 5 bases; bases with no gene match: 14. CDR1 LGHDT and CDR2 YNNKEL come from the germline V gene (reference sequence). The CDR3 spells CASSSGQILTTNEQFF. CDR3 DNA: TGTGCCAGCAGCTCGGGACAGATCCTAACCACTAATGAGCAGTTCTTC.

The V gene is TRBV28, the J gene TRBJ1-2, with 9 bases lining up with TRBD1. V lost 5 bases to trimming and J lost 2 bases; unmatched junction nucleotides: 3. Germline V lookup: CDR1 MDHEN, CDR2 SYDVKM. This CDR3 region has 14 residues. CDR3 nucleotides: TGTGCCAGCAGTATCGGACAGGGGAACTATGGCTACACCTTC. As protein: CASSIGQGNYGYTF.

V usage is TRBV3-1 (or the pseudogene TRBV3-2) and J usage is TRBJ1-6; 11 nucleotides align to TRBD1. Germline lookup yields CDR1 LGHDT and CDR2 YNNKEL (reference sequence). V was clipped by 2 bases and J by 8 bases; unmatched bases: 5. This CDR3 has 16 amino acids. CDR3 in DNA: TGTGCCAGCAGCCAAAGGACAGGGGGCCATTATTCACCCCTCCACTTT. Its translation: CASSQRTGGHYSPLHF.

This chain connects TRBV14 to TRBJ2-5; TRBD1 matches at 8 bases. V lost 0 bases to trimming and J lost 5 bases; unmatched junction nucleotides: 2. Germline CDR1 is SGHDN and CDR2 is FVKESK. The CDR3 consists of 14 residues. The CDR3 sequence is CASSQDRTGETQYF. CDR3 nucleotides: TGTGCCAGCAGCCAAGACCGGACAGGGGAGACCCAGTACTTC.

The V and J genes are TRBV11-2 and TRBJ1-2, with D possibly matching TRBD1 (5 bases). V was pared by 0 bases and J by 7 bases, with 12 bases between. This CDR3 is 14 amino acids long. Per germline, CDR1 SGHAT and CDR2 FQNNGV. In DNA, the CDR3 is TGTGCCAGCAGCTTAGACGGGACTTCAAGTGGCTACACCTTC. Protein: CASSLDGTSSGYTF.

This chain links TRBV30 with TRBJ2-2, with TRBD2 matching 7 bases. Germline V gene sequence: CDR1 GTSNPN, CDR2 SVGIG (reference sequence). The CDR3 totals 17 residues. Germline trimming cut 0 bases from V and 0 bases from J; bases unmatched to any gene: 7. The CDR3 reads CAWSVPRRESNTGELFF. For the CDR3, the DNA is TGTGCCTGGAGTGTACCGAGGCGGGAGTCGAACACCGGGGAGCTGTTTTTT. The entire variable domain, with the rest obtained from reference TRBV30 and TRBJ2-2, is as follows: SQTIHQWPATLVQPVGSPLSLECTVEGTSNPNLYWYRQAAGRGLQLLFYSVGIGQISSEVPQNLSASRPQDRQFILSSKKLLLSDSGFYLCAWSVPRRESNTGELFFGEGSRLTVL.

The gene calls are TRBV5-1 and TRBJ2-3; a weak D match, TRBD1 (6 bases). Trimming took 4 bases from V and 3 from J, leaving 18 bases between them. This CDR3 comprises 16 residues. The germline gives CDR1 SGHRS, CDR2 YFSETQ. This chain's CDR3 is CASSLAAVGTTDTQYF. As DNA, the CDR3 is TGCGCCAGCAGCCTCGCTGCTGTCGGGACAACAGATACGCAGTATTTT.

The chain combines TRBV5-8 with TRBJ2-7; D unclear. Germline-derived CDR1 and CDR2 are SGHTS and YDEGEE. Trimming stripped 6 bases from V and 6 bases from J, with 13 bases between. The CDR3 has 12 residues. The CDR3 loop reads CASTTSNSEQYF. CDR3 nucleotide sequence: TGTGCCAGCACCACCTCTAACAGCGAGCAGTACTTC.

The CDR3 DNA follows: TGTGCCAGCACCGCAGGAGGAAACACCATATATTTT. The encoded protein is CASTAGGNTIYF. This chain connects TRBV6-5 to TRBJ1-3; no clear D. This CDR3 is 12 amino acids long. Between the trimmed V and J ends, which lost 7 bases and 4 bases, there was a span of 8 bases. The germline V gene encodes CDR1 MNHEY and CDR2 SVGAGI.

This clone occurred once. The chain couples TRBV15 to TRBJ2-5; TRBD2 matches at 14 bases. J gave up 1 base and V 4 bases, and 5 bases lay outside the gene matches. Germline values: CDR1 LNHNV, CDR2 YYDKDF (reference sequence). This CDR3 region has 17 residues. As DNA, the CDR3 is TGTGCCACCAGCACAGGGGGACTAGCGGGAGCCCAAGAGACCCAGTACTTC. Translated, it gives CATSTGGLAGAQETQYF.

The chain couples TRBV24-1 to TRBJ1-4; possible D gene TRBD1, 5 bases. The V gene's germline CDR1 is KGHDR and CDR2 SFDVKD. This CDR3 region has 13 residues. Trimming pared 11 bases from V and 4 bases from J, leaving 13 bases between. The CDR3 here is CAINMGGNEKLFF. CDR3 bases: TGTGCCATCAATATGGGGGGTAATGAAAAACTGTTTTTT.

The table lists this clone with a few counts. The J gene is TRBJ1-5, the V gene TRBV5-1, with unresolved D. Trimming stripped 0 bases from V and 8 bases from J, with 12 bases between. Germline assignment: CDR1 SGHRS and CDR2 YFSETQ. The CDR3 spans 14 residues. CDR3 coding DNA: TGCGCCAGCAGCTTGGCCCCGGGAGGAGAGCCCCAGCATTTT. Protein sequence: CASSLAPGGEPQHF.

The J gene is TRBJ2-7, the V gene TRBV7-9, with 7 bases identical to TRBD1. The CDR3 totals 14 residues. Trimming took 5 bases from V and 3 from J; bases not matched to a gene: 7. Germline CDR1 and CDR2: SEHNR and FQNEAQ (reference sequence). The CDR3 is CASSPGTAFYEQYF. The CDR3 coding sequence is TGTGCCAGCAGCCCAGGGACAGCCTTCTACGAGCAGTACTTC. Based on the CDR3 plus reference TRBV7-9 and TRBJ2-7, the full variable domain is DTGVSQNPRHKITKRGQNVTFRCDPISEHNRLYWYRQTLGQGPEFLTYFQNEAQLEKSRLLSDRFSAERPKGSFSTLEIQRTEQGDSAMYLCASSPGTAFYEQYFGPGTRLTVT.

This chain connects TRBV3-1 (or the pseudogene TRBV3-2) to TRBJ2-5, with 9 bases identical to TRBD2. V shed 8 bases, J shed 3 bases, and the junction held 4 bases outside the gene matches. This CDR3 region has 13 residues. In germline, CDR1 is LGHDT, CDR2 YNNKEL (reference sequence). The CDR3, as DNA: TGTGCCAGCGGACTAGCGAACAAAGAGACCCAGTACTTC. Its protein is CASGLANKETQYF.

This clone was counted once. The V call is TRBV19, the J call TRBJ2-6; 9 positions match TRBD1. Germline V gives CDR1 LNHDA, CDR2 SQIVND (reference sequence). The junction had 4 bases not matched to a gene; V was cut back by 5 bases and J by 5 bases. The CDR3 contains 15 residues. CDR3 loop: CASSVQGARANVLTF. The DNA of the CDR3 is TGTGCCAGTAGTGTACAGGGGGCTAGGGCCAACGTCCTGACTTTC.

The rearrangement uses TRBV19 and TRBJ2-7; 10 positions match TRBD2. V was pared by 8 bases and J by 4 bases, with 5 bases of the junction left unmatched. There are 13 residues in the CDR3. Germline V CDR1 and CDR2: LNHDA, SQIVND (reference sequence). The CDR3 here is CASSLAGVYEQYF. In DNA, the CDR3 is TGTGCCAGTTCTCTAGCGGGAGTGTACGAGCAGTACTTC.

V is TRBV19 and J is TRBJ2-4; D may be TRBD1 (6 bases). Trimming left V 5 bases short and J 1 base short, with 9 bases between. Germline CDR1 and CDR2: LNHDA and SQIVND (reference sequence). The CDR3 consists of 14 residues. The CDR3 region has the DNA TGTGCCAGTAGTCTACAGGGTGCCAAAAACATTCAGTACTTC. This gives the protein CASSLQGAKNIQYF.

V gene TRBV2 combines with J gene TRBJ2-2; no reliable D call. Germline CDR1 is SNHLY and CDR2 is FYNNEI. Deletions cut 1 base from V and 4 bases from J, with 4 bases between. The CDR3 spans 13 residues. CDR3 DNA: TGTGCCAGCAGTGAAGACAGCACCGGGGAGCTGTTTTTT. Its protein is CASSEDSTGELFF.

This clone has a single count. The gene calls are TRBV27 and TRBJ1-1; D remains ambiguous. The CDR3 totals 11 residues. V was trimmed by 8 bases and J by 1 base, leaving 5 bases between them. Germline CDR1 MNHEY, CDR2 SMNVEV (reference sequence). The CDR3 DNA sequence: TGTGCCAGCGGCAAGAACACTGAAGCTTTCTTT. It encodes CASGKNTEAFF.

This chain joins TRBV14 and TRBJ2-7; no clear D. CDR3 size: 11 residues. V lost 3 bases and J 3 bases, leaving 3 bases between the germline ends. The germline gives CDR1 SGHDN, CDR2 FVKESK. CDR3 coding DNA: TGTGCCAGCAGCCACAGCTACGAGCAGTACTTC. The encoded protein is CASSHSYEQYF. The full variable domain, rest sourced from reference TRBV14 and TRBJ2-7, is EAGVTQFPSHSVIEKGQTVTLRCDPISGHDNLYWYRRVMGKEIKFLLHFVKESKQDESGMPNNRFLAERTGGTYSTLKVQPAELEDSGVYFCASSHSYEQYFGPGTRLTVT.

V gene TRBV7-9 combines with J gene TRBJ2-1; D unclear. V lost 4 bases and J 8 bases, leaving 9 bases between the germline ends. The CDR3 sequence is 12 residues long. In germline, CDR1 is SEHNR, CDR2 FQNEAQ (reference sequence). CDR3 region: CASSWAPDEQFF. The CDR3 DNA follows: TGTGCCAGCAGCTGGGCCCCTGATGAGCAGTTCTTC.

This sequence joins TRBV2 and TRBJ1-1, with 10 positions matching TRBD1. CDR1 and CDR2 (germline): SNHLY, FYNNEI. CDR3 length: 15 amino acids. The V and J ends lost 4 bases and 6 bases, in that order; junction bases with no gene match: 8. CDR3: CASSVRDRGRSEAFF. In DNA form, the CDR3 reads TGTGCCAGCAGTGTCCGGGACAGGGGAAGATCTGAAGCTTTCTTT. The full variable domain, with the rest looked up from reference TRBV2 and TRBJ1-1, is EPEVTQTPSHQVTQMGQEVILRCVPISNHLYFYWYRQILGQKVEFLVSFYNNEISEKSEIFDDQFSVERPDGSNFTLKIRSTKLEDSAMYFCASSVRDRGRSEAFFGQGTRLTVV.

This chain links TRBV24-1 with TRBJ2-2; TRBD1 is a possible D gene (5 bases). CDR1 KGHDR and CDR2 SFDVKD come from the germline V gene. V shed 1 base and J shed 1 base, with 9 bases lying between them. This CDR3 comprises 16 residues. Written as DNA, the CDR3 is TGTGCCACCAGTGATTTCGCAGGGCTGAACACCGGGGAGCTGTTTTTT. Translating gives CATSDFAGLNTGELFF.

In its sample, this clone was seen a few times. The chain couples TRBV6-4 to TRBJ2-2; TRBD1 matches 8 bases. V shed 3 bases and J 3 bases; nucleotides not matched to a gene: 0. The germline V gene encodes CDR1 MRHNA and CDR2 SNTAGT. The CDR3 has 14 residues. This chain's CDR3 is CASSEDRDTGELFF. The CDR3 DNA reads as TGTGCCAGCAGTGAGGACAGGGACACCGGGGAGCTGTTTTTT.

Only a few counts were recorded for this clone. CDR3 sequence reads: CASSKQGSQPQHF. CDR3 bases: TGTGCCAGCAGTAAACAGGGAAGTCAGCCCCAGCATTTT. This chain uses TRBV6-6 with TRBJ1-5, with D possibly TRBD1 on 6 matching bases. Germline-derived CDR1 and CDR2 are MNHNY and SVGAGI (reference sequence). V lost 5 bases and J lost 6, with 11 bases in between. The CDR3 totals 13 residues.

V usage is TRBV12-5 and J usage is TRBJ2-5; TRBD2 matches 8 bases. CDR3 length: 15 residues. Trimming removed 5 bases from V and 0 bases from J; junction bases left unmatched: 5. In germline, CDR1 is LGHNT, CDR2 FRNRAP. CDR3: CASGTTSEYQETQYF. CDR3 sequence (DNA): TGTGCTAGTGGTACGACTAGCGAGTACCAAGAGACCCAGTACTTC. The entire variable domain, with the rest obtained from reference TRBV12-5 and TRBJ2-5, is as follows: DARVTQTPRHKVTEMGQEVTMRCQPILGHNTVFWYRQTMMQGLELLAYFRNRAPLDDSGMPKDRFSAEMPDATLATLKIQPSEPRDSAVYFCASGTTSEYQETQYFGPGTRLLVL.

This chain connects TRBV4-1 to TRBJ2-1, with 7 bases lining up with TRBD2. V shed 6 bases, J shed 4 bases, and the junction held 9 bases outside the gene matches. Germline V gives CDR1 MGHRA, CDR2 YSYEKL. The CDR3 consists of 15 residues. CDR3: CASRSGGNYYNEQFF. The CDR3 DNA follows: TGCGCCAGCAGATCCGGGGGGAACTATTACAATGAGCAGTTCTTC.